This TCR beta chain was obtained from a study of cytomegalovirus exposure and HLA in healthy donors. The study ran its PCR with 60 Vbeta and 13 Jbeta primers. Generated by immunoSEQ multiplex PCR, the TCRdb table keeps only in-frame clones and is missing some. The sample carries about 130,000 clones, over 60% recorded once. CDR3 length: 13 residues. CDR1 is MNHEY and CDR2 is SVGAGI in the germline V gene. The germline V and J ends were trimmed by 8 bases and 6 bases, with 14 bases remaining between them. The chain carries TRBV6-5 and TRBJ1-5; TRBD1 might be the D (5 bases). This sequence was found in a male donor in good health and CMV-seropositive. The sequenced sample consisted of PBMCs. This chain's CDR3 is CASAPFRAQPQHF. DNA of the CDR3: TGTGCCAGCGCCCCTTTCAGGGCTCAGCCCCAGCATTTT.